What follows are 24 T cell receptor beta chains derived from one specimen sequenced in a study of Graves' ophthalmopathy and Graves' hyperthyroidism. Amplification of TCR beta CDR3 regions used RNA transcripts. First-round RT-PCR employed HTBI primers, with a second-round multiplex PCR after it. TCRdb fed the multiplex PCR reads into MiXCR, producing one record per CDR3 protein. Among 40,000 to 45,000 distinct CDR3 sequences listed, roughly half were seen once. Input material: peripheral blood. These receptors all stem from an adult man with Graves' ophthalmopathy.

The chain is built from TRBV6-2 or TRBV6-3 and TRBJ2-7; no reliable D call. V lost 4 bases and J lost 5, with 6 bases in between. CDR1 and CDR2 (germline): MNHEY, SVGEGT. The CDR3 is 11 residues long. The CDR3 bases are TGTGCCAGCAGTTCCTTCCACGAGCAGTACTTC. This gives the protein CASSSFHEQYF.

The table lists this clonotype with many counts. The V gene is TRBV11-1, the J gene TRBJ1-2; 7 bases are a match to TRBD1. Germline trimming cut 5 bases from V and 7 bases from J; bases unmatched to any gene: 7. The germline CDR1 and CDR2 sequences are SGHAT and FQDESV (reference sequence). The CDR3 runs to 13 residues. The CDR3 DNA follows: TGTGCCAGCAGCCAGGGGGGGAAGGCTGGCTACACCTTC. Its protein is CASSQGGKAGYTF.

This clonotype was recorded at least ten times. The chain recombines TRBV4-1 with TRBJ2-7, with 8 bases lining up with TRBD2. Germline assignment: CDR1 MGHRA and CDR2 YSYEKL. The CDR3 is 16 residues long. J was trimmed by 0 bases and V by 0 bases; bases with no gene match: 4. The CDR3 bases are TGCGCCAGCAGCCAAGAACTAGCGGAGAGCTCCTACGAGCAGTACTTC. Translating it yields CASSQELAESSYEQYF.

The CDR3 DNA reads TGTGCTAGTGGTTTGGGGGGGGGCGACGAGCAGTACTTC. Residues: CASGLGGGDEQYF. V usage is TRBV12-5 and J usage is TRBJ2-7; weak D call: TRBD2 (7 bases). Trimming pared 1 base from V and 5 bases from J, leaving 9 bases between. The germline gives CDR1 LGHNT, CDR2 FRNRAP. The CDR3 runs 13 residues.

For the CDR3, the DNA is TGTGCCATCAGTGAGTCCCCCAAAGGGATCGAGCAGTACTTC. Amino acids: CAISESPKGIEQYF. This chain links TRBV10-3 with TRBJ2-7, with unresolved D. CDR1 and CDR2 (germline): ENHRY, SYGVKD. The V and J ends lost 0 bases and 6 bases respectively, with 12 bases between them. The CDR3 is made up of 14 amino acids.

This clonotype appeared many times. The J gene is TRBJ2-5, the V gene TRBV4-1, with D possibly TRBD1 on 6 matching bases. Trimming removed 1 base from V and 6 bases from J, with 12 bases in between. The CDR3 has 14 residues. In germline, CDR1 is MGHRA, CDR2 YSYEKL. The CDR3 reads CASSQVRTDKTQYF. The DNA of the CDR3 is TGCGCCAGCAGCCAAGTCAGGACAGACAAGACCCAGTACTTC.

At least ten counts were recorded for this clonotype. This chain links TRBV11-1 with TRBJ1-1; D is possibly TRBD1 (5 bases). Trimming took 3 bases from V and 5 from J, leaving 16 bases between them. There are 15 residues in the CDR3. Germline values: CDR1 SGHAT, CDR2 FQDESV (reference sequence). The CDR3 DNA sequence: TGTGCCAGCAGCTTGAGTGCCGGGGCTAATACTGAAGCTTTCTTT. Translated: CASSLSAGANTEAFF.

The rearrangement joins TRBV18 to TRBJ1-6; maybe TRBD1 (5 bases). The CDR3 extends over 16 amino acids. Germline values: CDR1 KGHSH, CDR2 LQKENI. The V end lost 3 bases, the J end lost 4 bases, and 13 bases lay between the germline ends. The CDR3 nucleotides are TGTGCCAGCTCACCTTACCTCGACAGATATAATTCACCCCTCCACTTT. Translated: CASSPYLDRYNSPLHF. The whole variable domain, remainder taken from reference TRBV18 and TRBJ1-6, is NAGVMQNPRHLVRRRGQEARLRCSPMKGHSHVYWYRQLPEEGLKFMVYLQKENIIDESGMPKERFSAEFPKEGPSILRIQQVVRGDSAAYFCASSPYLDRYNSPLHFGNGTRLTVT.

This clonotype was detected ten times or more. This rearrangement joins TRBV7-9 to TRBJ2-3, with 9 bases matching TRBD2. V lost 5 bases and J lost 2; bases outside the gene matches: 8. The CDR3 loop spans 16 amino acids. CDR1 is SEHNR, CDR2 FQNEAQ, per germline (reference sequence). The CDR3 loop reads CASSASSGTITDTQYF. The CDR3 nucleotides are TGTGCCAGCAGCGCTTCTAGCGGGACGATCACAGATACGCAGTATTTT.

This clonotype was recorded at least ten times. V and J are TRBV20-1 and TRBJ2-6, with no clear D. CDR1 is DFQATT and CDR2 is SNEGSKA in the germline V gene (reference sequence). This CDR3 spans 17 amino acids. V was pared by 5 bases and J by 4 bases, with 21 bases between. DNA for the CDR3: TGCAGTGCTTCCCCACAGAGGTTTTATTCCGGGGCCAACGTCCTGACTTTC. This gives the protein CSASPQRFYSGANVLTF.

This clonotype was counted ten times or more. The CDR3 DNA follows: TGTGCCAGCAGTGGCGGGCTTTATAGCAATCAGCCCCAGCATTTT. Its protein is CASSGGLYSNQPQHF. The chain combines TRBV6-1 with TRBJ1-5; unclear D gene. The CDR3 length is 15 residues. Germline V CDR1 and CDR2: MNHNS, SASEGT. Deletions cut 4 bases from V and 0 bases from J, with 10 bases between.

This rearrangement joins TRBV19 to TRBJ2-1, with TRBD2 identical over 12 bases. The CDR3 extends over 15 amino acids. Per germline, CDR1 LNHDA and CDR2 SQIVND (reference sequence). After removal of 6 bases from V and 4 bases from J, the junction contained 4 bases not matched to a gene. DNA of the CDR3: TGTGCCAGTAGGCCTGGACTAGCGGGGTACAATGAGCAGTTCTTC. This gives the protein CASRPGLAGYNEQFF. The whole variable domain, remainder taken from reference TRBV19 and TRBJ2-1, is DGGITQSPKYLFRKEGQNVTLSCEQNLNHDAMYWYRQDPGQGLRLIYYSQIVNDFQKGDIAEGYSVSREKKESFPLTVTSAQKNPTAFYLCASRPGLAGYNEQFFGPGTRLTVL.

This clonotype is categorized as medium-sized. This sequence joins TRBV10-3 and TRBJ2-7, with 7 bases matching TRBD1. Germline CDR1 is ENHRY and CDR2 is SYGVKD. This CDR3 contains 15 residues. The junction had 4 bases not matched to a gene; V was cut back by 2 bases and J by 0 bases. The CDR3, as DNA: TGTGCCATCAGTGAGGGGCAGGGGGACTCCTACGAGCAGTACGTC. As protein: CAISEGQGDSYEQYV.

This clonotype was seen a single time. This chain connects TRBV18 to TRBJ2-5; D might be TRBD1 or TRBD2, each matching 5 bases. Germline V gene data show CDR1 as KGHSH and CDR2 as LQKENI. V dropped 5 bases and J dropped 5 bases, with 6 bases sitting between them. The CDR3 length is 11 residues. CDR3 DNA: TGTGCCAGCTCATGGGGGGAGACCCAGTACTTC. Residues: CASSWGETQYF.

This clonotype is medium-sized by share. The chain links TRBV29-1 to TRBJ1-2; D is ambiguous. The CDR3 is made up of 14 amino acids. The V gene lost 0 bases and the J gene lost 6 bases, with 14 bases spanning the gap. CDR1 and CDR2 (germline): SQVTM, ANQGSEA. In DNA form, the CDR3 reads TGCAGCGTTGAAGATGTCTCGGCAGGCCATGGCTACACCTTC. Residues: CSVEDVSAGHGYTF.

This clonotype was observed at least ten times. The V and J genes are TRBV5-1 and TRBJ1-6; no reliable D call. The CDR3 extends over 15 amino acids. V was pared by 0 bases and J by 9 bases, with 13 bases between. The germline V gene encodes CDR1 SGHRS and CDR2 YFSETQ. CDR3 coding DNA: TGCGCCAGCAGCTTGGGAGCACGGAACTTTTCACCCCTCCACTTT. This gives the protein CASSLGARNFSPLHF.

The rearrangement joins TRBV15 to TRBJ1-2; 7 bases are shared with TRBD1. This CDR3 has 14 amino acids. CDR1 and CDR2 (germline): LNHNV, YYDKDF (reference sequence). V shed 4 bases, J shed 1 base, and the junction held 3 bases outside the gene matches. This CDR3 reads CATSTGGLNYGYTF. CDR3 DNA: TGTGCCACCAGCACAGGGGGACTTAACTATGGCTACACCTTC.

V usage is TRBV20-1 and J usage is TRBJ2-3; D ambiguous. The CDR3 extends over 9 amino acids. In germline, CDR1 is DFQATT, CDR2 SNEGSKA (reference sequence). CDR3 in DNA: TGCAGGGCCCCAGATACGCAGTATTTT. It encodes CRAPDTQYF.

The genes are TRBV19 and TRBJ2-3, with D tentatively TRBD2 (5 bases). Germline CDR1 reads LNHDA; CDR2 reads SQIVND (reference sequence). This CDR3 has 13 amino acids. Trimming left V 4 bases short and J 6 bases short, with 11 bases between. CDR3 region: CASSRWERDTQYF. Written as DNA, the CDR3 is TGTGCCAGTAGTAGGTGGGAGAGGGATACGCAGTATTTT.

This clonotype was observed many times. CDR3 sequence reads: CASSYRGDYEQYF. The DNA of the CDR3 is TGTGCCAGCAGTTACCGGGGGGACTACGAGCAGTACTTC. This rearrangement joins TRBV6-5 to TRBJ2-7, with 7 bases identical to TRBD2. J was trimmed by 3 bases and V by 2 bases; bases with no gene match: 1. The CDR3 loop spans 13 amino acids. From germline, CDR1 is MNHEY and CDR2 SVGAGI.

The genes are TRBV10-3 and TRBJ2-3; possible D gene TRBD2, 6 bases. The CDR3 is made up of 18 amino acids. V was trimmed by 10 bases and J by 0 bases, leaving 26 bases between them. From germline, CDR1 is ENHRY and CDR2 SYGVKD. The CDR3 region is CASSRTGRPVGSTDTQYF. In DNA form, the CDR3 reads TGTGCCAGCAGCCGCACCGGGAGACCAGTGGGGAGCACAGATACGCAGTATTTT.

Many counts were recorded for this clonotype. The gene calls are TRBV4-2 and TRBJ2-7; 7 bases fit TRBD1. The CDR3 runs to 16 residues. Germline V gene data show CDR1 as LGHNA and CDR2 as YNFKEQ. The ends lost 4 bases at V and 5 bases at J; junction bases unmatched: 14. DNA for the CDR3: TGTGCCAGCAGCCCGGCTGGTAGTAGGGGGCGCGACGAGCAGTACTTC. Encoded protein: CASSPAGSRGRDEQYF.

The chain is built from TRBV20-1 and TRBJ1-1; D may be TRBD1 (5 bases). Trimming pared 7 bases from V and 0 bases from J, leaving 15 bases between. CDR3 size: 14 residues. Germline V CDR1 and CDR2: DFQATT, SNEGSKA (reference sequence). As DNA, the CDR3 is TGCAGTGTAACAGCCCGAGGGGTGAACACTGAAGCTTTCTTT. Its translation: CSVTARGVNTEAFF.

The chain recombines TRBV19 with TRBJ1-5; D gene unclear. Trimming cost V 3 bases and J 0 bases, with 12 bases left between them. The CDR3 contains 16 residues. Looked up from germline, CDR1 is LNHDA and CDR2 is SQIVND (reference sequence). This CDR3 is CASSIRHQNSNQPQHF. The CDR3 nucleotides read TGTGCCAGTAGTATTCGACACCAAAATAGCAATCAGCCCCAGCATTTT.